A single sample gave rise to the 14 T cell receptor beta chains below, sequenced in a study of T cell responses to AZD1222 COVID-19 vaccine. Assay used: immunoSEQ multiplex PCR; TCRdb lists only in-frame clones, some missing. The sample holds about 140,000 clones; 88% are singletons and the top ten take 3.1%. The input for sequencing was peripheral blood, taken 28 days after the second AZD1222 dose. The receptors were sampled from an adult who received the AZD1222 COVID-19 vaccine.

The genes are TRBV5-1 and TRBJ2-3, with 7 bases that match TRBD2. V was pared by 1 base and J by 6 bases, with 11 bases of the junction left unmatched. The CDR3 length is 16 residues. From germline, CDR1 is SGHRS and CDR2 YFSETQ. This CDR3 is CASSLSPGEGLDTQYF. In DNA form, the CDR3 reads TGCGCCAGCAGCTTGTCTCCGGGGGAGGGCTTGGATACGCAGTATTTT.

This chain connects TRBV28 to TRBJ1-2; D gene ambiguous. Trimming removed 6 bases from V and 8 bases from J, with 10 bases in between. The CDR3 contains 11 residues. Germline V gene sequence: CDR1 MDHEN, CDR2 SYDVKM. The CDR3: CASSLRTGYTF. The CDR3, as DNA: TGTGCCAGCAGCTTACGTACGGGCTACACCTTC.

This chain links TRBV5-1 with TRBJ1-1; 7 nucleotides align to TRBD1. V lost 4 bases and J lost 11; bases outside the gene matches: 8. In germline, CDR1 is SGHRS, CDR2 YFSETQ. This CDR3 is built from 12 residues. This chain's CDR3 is CASSTGTDLAFF. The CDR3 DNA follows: TGCGCCAGCAGCACGGGGACAGATTTGGCTTTCTTT.

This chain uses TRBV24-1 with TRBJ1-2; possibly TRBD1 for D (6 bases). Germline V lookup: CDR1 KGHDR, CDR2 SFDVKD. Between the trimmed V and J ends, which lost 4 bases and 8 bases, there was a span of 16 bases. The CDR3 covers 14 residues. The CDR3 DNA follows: TGTGCCACCAGTGACCAGACCAGGGGCTGGGGCTACACCTTC. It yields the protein CATSDQTRGWGYTF.

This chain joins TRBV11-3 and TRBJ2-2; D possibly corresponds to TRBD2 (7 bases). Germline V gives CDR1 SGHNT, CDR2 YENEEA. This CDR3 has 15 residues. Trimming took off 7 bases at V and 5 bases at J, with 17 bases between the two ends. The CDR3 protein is CASTQGGGTTGELFF. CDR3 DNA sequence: TGTGCCAGCACCCAAGGGGGGGGCACAACCGGGGAGCTGTTTTTT.

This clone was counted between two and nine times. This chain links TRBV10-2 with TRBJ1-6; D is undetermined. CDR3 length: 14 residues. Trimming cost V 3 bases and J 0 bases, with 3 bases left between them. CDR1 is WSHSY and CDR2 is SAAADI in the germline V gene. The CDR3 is CASSEDSYNSPLHF. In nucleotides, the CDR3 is TGCGCCAGCAGTGAAGACTCCTATAATTCACCCCTCCACTTT.

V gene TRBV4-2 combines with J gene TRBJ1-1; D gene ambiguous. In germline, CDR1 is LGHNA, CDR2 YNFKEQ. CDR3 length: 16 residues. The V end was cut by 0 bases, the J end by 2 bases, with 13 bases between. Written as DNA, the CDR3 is TGTGCCAGCAGCCAAGAAACTTCCGGGTTTAACACTGAAGCTTTCTTT. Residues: CASSQETSGFNTEAFF.

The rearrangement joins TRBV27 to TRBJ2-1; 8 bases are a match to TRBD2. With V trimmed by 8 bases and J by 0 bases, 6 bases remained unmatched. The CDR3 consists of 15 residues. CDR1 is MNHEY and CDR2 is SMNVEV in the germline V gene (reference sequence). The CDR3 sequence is CASGLAASSYNEQFF. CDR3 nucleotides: TGTGCCAGCGGACTAGCCGCTAGCTCCTACAATGAGCAGTTCTTC.

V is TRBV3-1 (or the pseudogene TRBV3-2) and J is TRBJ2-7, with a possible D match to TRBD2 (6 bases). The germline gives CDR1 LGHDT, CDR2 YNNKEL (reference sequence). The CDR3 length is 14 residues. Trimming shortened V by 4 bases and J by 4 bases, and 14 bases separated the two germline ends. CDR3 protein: CASSPTGEWYEQYF. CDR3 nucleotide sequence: TGTGCCAGCAGCCCGACGGGGGAGTGGTACGAGCAGTACTTC.

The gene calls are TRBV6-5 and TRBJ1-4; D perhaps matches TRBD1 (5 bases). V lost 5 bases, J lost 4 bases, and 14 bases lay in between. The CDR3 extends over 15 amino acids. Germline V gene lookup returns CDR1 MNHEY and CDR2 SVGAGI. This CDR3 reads CASSPRGGVNEKLFF. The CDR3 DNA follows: TGTGCCAGCAGTCCAAGGGGCGGGGTTAATGAAAAACTGTTTTTT.

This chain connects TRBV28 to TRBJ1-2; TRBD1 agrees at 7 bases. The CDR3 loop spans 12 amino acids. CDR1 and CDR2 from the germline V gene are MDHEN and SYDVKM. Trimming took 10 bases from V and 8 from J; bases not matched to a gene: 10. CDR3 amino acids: CATKQGSKGYTF. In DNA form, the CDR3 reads TGTGCCACGAAACAGGGGTCCAAGGGCTACACCTTC.

The DNA for the CDR3 is TGTGCCAGCAGCTACAGGACAGGGACTTCCTACGAGCAGTACTTC. It translates to CASSYRTGTSYEQYF. The chain couples TRBV7-8 to TRBJ2-7, with 8 positions matching TRBD1. The V gene's germline CDR1 is SGHVS and CDR2 FQNEAQ. The CDR3 runs 15 residues. Unmatched junction bases numbered 6, after V lost 4 bases and J lost 1 base.

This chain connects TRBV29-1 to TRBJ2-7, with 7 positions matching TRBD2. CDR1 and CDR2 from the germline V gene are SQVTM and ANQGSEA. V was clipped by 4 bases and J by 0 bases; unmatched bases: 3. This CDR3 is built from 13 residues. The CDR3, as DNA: TGCAGCGTTGTGGGGGGGATCTCCTACGAGCAGTACTTC. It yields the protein CSVVGGISYEQYF.

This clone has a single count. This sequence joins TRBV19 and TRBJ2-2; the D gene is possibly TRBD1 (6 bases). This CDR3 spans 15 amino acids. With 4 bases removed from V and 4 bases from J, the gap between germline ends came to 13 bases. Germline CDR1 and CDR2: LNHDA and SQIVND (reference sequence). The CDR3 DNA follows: TGTGCCAGTAGTACGGACAGAAGTCGCACCGGGGAGCTGTTTTTT. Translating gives CASSTDRSRTGELFF.